This TCR beta chain was captured in a study of identifying expanded T cells in peripheral blood (dated 2019 in TCRdb). Looking at the study overall: Technical replicates were generated by sequencing separate aliquots of the same genomic DNA pool, and four replicates were compared pairwise. General study outcomes and caveats: For all healthy donors, the variance in clone template counts between two-week samples rose significantly as total template count increased. The authors expected that biological variance in healthy repertoires might rise further over much longer intervals, such as months to years. Across all healthy-donor time intervals, the beta-binomial model significantly cut both the number of clones called differentially abundant and the false-positive rate. Between technical replicates the binomial model flagged roughly 1.1 differentially abundant clones, whereas over around 2 weeks the binomial model flagged about 15 and over approximately 4 weeks around 19.

No immune events such as infections were documented for the healthy donors during the collection period. Time-dependent variance in a beta-binomial model of T-cell clone differential abundance was calibrated using healthy-donor blood repertoires as a training cohort. There were 10 healthy donors in the training cohort, of whom 3 were female and 7 were male. Donor ages ranged from roughly 25 to 65 years, with an average of approximately 43 years. Whole blood from each healthy donor was obtained from a commercial supplier and was collected at three time points two to three weeks apart. For immunosequencing, genomic DNA was extracted from whole blood that had not been sorted. TCRbeta CDR3 regions were profiled by bias-controlled multiplex PCR amplification of genomic DNA with the immunoSEQ Assay. In the original analysis: To quantify the absolute abundance of each unique TCRbeta CDR3 region, the sequences were collapsed and filtered. Differential abundance was tested with two models: a binomial (Fisher-equivalent) model and a beta-binomial model that adds time-dependent variance fitted from healthy donors. Clones with fewer than 5 combined templates were removed, and differential abundance was called for clones with a Benjamini-Hochberg FDR below 0.01. The form v = (b*log(k)+a)^2 was used to model beta-binomial variance as a function of total template count across the two samples. TCRdb carries this immuneACCESS record with in-frame sequences only. Its versions omit some clonotypes, under half of them owing to an unresolved V gene in the studies checked, with the rest unexplained. V, J and clone size reflect that table, while D and trimming were determined from the DNA. The sample yields about 82,000 clones; 80% to 90% were counted once. 7.3% of the sample is held by the ten biggest clonotypes.

As regards this clone: Its target antigen remains unknown. Base qualities were left out, and no much larger clone turns up one base away.

The junction shows trimming of 3 bases on V and 14 bases on J, plus 16 bases between the germline ends. Spanning cysteine to phenylalanine, the CDR3 consists of 12 amino acids. Only the CDR3 region is kept as DNA, spanning 36 bases read in frame from base 1. Reading the germline V gene gives CDR1 ENHRY and CDR2 SYGVKD. This clonotype was sampled from a person aged 18-69 years in good health. The sample was blood. The sequence links TRBV10-3 to TRBJ1-2; the D segment could be TRBD1, given 5 matching bases. The DNA reads TGTGCCATCAGTGAATCCGGGGGGGTCGAAACCTTC. It codes for CAISESGGVETF.